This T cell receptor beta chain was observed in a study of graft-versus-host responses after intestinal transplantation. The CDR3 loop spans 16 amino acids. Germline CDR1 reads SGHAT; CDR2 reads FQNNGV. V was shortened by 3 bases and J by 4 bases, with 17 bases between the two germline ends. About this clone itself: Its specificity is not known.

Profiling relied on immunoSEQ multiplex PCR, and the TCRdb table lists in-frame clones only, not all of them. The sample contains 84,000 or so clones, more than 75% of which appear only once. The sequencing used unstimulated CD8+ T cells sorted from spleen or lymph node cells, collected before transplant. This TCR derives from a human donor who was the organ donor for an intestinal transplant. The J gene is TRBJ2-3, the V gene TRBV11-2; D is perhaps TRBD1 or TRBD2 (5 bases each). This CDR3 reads CASSFSQRGRADTQYF. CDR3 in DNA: TGTGCCAGCAGCTTCTCTCAGAGGGGCCGGGCAGATACGCAGTATTTT. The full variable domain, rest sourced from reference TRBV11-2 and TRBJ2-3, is EAGVAQSPRYKIIEKRQSVAFWCNPISGHATLYWYQQILGQGPKLLIQFQNNGVVDDSQLPKDRFSAERLKGVDSTLKIQPAKLEDSAVYLCASSFSQRGRADTQYFGPGTRLTVL.